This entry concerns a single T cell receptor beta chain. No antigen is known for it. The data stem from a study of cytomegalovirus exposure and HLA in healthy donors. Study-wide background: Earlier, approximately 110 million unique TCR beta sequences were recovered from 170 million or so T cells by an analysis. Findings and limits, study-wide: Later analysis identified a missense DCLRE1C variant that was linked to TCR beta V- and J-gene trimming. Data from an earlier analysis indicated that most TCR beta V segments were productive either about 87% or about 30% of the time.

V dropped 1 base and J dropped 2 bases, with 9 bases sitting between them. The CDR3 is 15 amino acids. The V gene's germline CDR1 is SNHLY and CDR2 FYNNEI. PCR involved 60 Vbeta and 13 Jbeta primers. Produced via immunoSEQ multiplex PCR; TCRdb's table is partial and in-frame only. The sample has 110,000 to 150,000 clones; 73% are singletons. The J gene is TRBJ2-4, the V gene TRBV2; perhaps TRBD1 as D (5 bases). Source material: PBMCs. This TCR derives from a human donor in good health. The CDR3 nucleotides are TGTGCCAGCAGTGAAGACAGGCTGACCAAAAACATTCAGTACTTC. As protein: CASSEDRLTKNIQYF.